This TCR beta chain stems from a study of blood T cell repertoires in COVID-19. At the level of the study: The samples span acute and convalescent COVID-19 from the United States, Italy and Spain. T cells, B-cell-depleted T cells, or PBMCs supplied cDNA or gDNA.

Original processing methods: Reference gene primers were amplified, and this amplification served to estimate nucleated cell counts. Repertoires were generated with immunoSEQ multiplex PCR, while TCRdb's copy carries only in-frame clones and drops some. The V and J calls and clone size were taken over from that table, and D and trimming were inferred from the DNA. The table has fewer than 200,000 clones, more than 85% seen once; the top ten hold 2.7%. Germline V gene sequence: CDR1 SEHNR, CDR2 FQNEAQ (reference sequence). This CDR3 is 15 amino acids long. V lost 2 bases to trimming and J lost 7 bases; unmatched junction nucleotides: 8.

The TCR comes from a middle-aged man with active or convalescent COVID-19. The sequenced sample was peripheral blood. The chain recombines TRBV7-9 with TRBJ1-5; 7 nucleotides align to TRBD1. The CDR3 sequence is CASSLKGAEGQPQHF. The CDR3 region has the DNA TGTGCCAGCAGCTTAAAGGGGGCCGAAGGGCAGCCCCAGCATTTT.